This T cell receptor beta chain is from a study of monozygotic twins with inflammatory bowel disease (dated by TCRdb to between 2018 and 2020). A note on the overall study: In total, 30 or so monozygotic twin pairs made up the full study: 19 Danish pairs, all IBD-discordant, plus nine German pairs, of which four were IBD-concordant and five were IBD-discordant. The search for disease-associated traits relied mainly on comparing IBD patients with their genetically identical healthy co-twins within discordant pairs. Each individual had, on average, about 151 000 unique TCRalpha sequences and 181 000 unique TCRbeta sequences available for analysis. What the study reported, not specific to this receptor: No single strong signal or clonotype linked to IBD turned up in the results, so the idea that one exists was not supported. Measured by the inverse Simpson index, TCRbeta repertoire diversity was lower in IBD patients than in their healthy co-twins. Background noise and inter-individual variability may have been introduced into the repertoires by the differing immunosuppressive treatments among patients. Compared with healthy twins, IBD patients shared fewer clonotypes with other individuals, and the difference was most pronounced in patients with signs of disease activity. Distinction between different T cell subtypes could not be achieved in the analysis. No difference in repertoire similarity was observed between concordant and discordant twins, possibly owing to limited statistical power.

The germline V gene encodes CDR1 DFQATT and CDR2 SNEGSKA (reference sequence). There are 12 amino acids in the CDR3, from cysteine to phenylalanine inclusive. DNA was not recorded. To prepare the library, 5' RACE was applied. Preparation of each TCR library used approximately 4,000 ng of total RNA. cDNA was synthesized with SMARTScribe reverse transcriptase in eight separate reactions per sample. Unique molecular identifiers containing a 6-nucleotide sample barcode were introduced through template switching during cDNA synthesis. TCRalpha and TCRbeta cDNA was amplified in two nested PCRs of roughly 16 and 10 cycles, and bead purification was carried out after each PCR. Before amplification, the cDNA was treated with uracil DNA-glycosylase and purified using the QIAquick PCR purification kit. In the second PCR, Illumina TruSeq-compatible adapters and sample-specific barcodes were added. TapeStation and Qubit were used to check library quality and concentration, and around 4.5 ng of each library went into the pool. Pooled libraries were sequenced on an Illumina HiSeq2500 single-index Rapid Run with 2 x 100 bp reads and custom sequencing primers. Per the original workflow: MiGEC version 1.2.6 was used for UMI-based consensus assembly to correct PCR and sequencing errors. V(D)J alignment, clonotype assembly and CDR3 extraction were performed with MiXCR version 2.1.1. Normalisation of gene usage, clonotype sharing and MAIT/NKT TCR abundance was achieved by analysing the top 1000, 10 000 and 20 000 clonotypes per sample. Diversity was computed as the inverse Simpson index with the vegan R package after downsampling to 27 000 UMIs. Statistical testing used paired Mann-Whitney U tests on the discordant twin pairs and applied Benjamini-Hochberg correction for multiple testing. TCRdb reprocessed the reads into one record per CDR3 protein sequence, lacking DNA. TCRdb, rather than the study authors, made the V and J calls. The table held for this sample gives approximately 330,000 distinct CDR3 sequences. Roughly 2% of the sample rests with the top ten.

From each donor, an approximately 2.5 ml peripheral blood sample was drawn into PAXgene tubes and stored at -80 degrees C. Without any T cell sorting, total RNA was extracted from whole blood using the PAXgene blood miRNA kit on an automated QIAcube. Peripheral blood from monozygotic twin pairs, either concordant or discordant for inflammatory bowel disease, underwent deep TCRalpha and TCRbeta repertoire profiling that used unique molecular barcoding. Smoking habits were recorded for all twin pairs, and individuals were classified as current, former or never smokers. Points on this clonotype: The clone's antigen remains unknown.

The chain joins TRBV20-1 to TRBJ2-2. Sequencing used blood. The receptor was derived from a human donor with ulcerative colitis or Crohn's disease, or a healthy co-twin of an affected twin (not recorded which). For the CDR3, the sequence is CSVLRSTGELFF.